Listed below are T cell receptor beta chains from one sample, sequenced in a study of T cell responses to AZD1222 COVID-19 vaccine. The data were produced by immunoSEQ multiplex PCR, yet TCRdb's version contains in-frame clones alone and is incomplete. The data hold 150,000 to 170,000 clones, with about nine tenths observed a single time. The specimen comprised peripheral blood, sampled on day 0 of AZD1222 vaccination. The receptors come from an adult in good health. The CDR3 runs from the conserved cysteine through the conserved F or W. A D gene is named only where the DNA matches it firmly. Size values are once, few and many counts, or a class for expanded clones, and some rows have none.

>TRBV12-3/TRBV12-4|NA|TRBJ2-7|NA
TGTGCCAGCAGTTCCACGACTGACAACGAGCAGTACTTC
CASSSTTDNEQYF
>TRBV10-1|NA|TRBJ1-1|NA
TGCGCCAGCAGTCCGATCGGGAACACTGAAGCTTTCTTT
CASSPIGNTEAFF
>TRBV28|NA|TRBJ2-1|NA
TGTGCCAGCAGAACACCAGACAGGTACAATGAGCAGTTCTTC
CASRTPDRYNEQFF
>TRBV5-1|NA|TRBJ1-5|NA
TGCGCCAGCAGCTTGGGACAAACCAATCAGCCCCAGCATTTT
CASSLGQTNQPQHF
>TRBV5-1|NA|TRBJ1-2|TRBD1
TGCGCCAGCAGCCCGGGGACAGGGGTCTATGGCTACACCTTC
CASSPGTGVYGYTF
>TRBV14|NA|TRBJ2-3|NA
TGTGCCAGCAGCCAAGGGGGTTTCTTCGCAGATACGCAGTATTTT
CASSQGGFFADTQYF
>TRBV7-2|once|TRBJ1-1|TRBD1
TGTGCCAGCAGCCCAATGACAGGGCGGACTGAAGCTTTCTTT
CASSPMTGRTEAFF
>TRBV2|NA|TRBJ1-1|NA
TGTGCCAGCAGTTCGACGGTGAACACTGAAGCTTTCTTT
CASSSTVNTEAFF
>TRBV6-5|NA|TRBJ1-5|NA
TGTGCCAGCAGTAGGGGGGTGGGTCAGCCCCAGCATTTT
CASSRGVGQPQHF
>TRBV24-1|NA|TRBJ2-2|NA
TGTGCCACCAGTGATCCCCTCTCCACCCGGCAGGCCAACACCGGGGAGCTGTTTTTT
CATSDPLSTRQANTGELFF
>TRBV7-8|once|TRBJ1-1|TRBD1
TGTGCCAGCAGCTTAGTTGGGACAGGGGCCCTGGGCACTGAAGCTTTCTTT
CASSLVGTGALGTEAFF
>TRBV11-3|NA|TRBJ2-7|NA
TGTGCCAGCAGCTTAGGGGCAGGAATAAGCTACGAGCAGTACTTC
CASSLGAGISYEQYF
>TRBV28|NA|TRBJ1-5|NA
TGTGCCAGCAGTACACCAGAGGATTTAAGGCCCCAGCATTTT
CASSTPEDLRPQHF
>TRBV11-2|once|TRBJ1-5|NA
TGTGCCAGCAGCGTACAGGGAAATCAGCCCCAGCATTTT
CASSVQGNQPQHF
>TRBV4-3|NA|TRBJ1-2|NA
TGCGCCAGCAGCCAATTTTTAGGGGGCTATGGCTACACCTTC
CASSQFLGGYGYTF
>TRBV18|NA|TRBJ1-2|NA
TGTGCCAGCTCACCAGAGAACTATGGCTACACCTTC
CASSPENYGYTF
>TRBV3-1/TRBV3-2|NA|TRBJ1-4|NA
TGTGCCAGCAGCCAACGCGGGGGAACAACTAATGAAAAACTGTTTTTT
CASSQRGGTTNEKLFF
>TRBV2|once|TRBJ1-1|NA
TGTGCCAGCAGTGGTTCAAGATCCGGGGTGATCACTGAAGCTTTCTTT
CASSGSRSGVITEAFF
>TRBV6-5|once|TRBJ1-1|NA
TGTGCCAGCAGGGATTACACTGAAGCTTTCTTT
CASRDYTEAFF
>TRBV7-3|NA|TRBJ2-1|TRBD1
TGTGCCAGCAGTTATACCGGACAGGGCCACAATGAGCAGTTCTTC
CASSYTGQGHNEQFF
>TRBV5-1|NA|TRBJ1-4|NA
TGCGCCAGCAGCAAGACAGGTTCTAATGAAAAACTGTTTTTT
CASSKTGSNEKLFF
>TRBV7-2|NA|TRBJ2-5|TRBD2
TGTGCCAGCAGACCGCAGCGGGGGGGCCCTCTAGAGACCCAGTACTTC
CASRPQRGGPLETQYF
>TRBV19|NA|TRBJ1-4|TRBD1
TGTGCCAGTAGCTCACAGGGGGCTCTTGAAAAACTGTTTTTT
CASSSQGALEKLFF
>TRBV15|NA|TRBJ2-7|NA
TGTGCCACCAGCAGAGAAAGGGGGGTTTCCGAGCAGTACTTC
CATSRERGVSEQYF
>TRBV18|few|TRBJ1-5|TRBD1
TGTGCCAGCTCAACAGGGGGGCGTTTGGGAGATCAGCCCCAGCATTTT
CASSTGGRLGDQPQHF
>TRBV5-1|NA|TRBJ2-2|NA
TGCGCCAGCAGCTTGTGGGACCCGAACACCGGGGAGCTGTTTTTT
CASSLWDPNTGELFF
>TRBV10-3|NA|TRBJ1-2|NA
TGTGCCACCCGGCCAATGGGCCTGTCCCGGTTCTATGGCTACACCTTC
CATRPMGLSRFYGYTF
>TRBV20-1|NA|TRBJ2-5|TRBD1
TGCAGTGCTAGTGCCCGGACAGGGGCTTTCCAAGAGACCCAGTACTTC
CSASARTGAFQETQYF
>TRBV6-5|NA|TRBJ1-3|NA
TGTGCCAGCAGATTAACAGGGCCTGGAAACACCATATATTTT
CASRLTGPGNTIYF
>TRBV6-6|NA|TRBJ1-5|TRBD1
TGTGCCAGTCTCCGGACAGGGGAAGGTCAGCCCCAGCATTTT
CASLRTGEGQPQHF
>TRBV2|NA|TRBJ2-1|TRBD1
TGTGCCAGCAACCCCGGGACAGGAAACTACAATGAGCAGTTCTTC
CASNPGTGNYNEQFF
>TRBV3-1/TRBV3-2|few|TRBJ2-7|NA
TGTGCCAGCAGCCAAGCGCCACTGGCTTCCTACGAGCAGTACTTC
CASSQAPLASYEQYF
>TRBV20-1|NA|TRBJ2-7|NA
TGCAGTGCTAGCGGGGGTCCCGAGCAGTACTTC
CSASGGPEQYF
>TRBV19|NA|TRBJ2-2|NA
TGTGCCAGTAGCGCAGGGGCGGGCACCGGGGAGCTGTTTTTT
CASSAGAGTGELFF
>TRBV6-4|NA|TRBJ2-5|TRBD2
TGTGCCAGCATCCGCGTTTTAACTAGCGGGGGGGCGGAGACCCAGTACTTC
CASIRVLTSGGAETQYF
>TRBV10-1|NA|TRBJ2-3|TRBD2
TGCGCCAGCAGTGAGATTATGGGGGGGGATCCGTCTCCCCCAGATACGCAGTATTTT
CASSEIMGGDPSPPDTQYF
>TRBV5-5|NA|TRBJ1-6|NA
TGTGCCAGCAGCCGATACCCAGGGGACAACTCACCCCTCCACTTT
CASSRYPGDNSPLHF
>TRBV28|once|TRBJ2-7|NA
TGTGCCAGCCGAGGTGCCGGATCCTACGAGCAGTACTTC
CASRGAGSYEQYF
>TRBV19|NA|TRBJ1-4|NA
TGTGCCAGTACCCTAGCGTTTATGAATGAAAAACTGTTTTTT
CASTLAFMNEKLFF
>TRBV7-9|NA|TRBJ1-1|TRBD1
TGTGCCAGCAGCACGGACAGGGGGCTGGTGTTCTCTGAAGCTTTCTTT
CASSTDRGLVFSEAFF
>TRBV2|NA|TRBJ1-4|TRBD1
TGTGCCAGCAGTGAAGGAAAACAGGGGGCGCGTGAAAAACTGTTTTTT
CASSEGKQGAREKLFF
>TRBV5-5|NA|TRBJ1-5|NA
TGTGCCAGCAGCTTGGAGGAACCGAGGCTCTATCAGCCCCAGCATTTT
CASSLEEPRLYQPQHF
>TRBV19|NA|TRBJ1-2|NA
TGTGCCAGTACAGACGACAACTATGGCTACACCTTC
CASTDDNYGYTF
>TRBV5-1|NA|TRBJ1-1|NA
TGCGCCAGCAGCTTGGATGGACAGAACACTGAAGCTTTCTTT
CASSLDGQNTEAFF
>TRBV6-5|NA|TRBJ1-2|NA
TGTGCCAGCAGACCCGGGACAAAAAGTGGCTACACCTTC
CASRPGTKSGYTF